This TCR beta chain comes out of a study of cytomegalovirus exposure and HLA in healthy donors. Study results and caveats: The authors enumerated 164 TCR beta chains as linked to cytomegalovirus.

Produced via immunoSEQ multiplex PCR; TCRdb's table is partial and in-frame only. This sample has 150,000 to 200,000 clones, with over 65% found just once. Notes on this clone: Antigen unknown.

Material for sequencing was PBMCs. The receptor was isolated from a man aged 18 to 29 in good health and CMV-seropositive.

The CDR3 sequence: CASSIVGGSSNQPQHF. The DNA for the CDR3 is TGTGCCAGTAGTATAGTCGGAGGGAGTAGCAATCAGCCCCAGCATTTT. J is TRBJ1-5 and V is TRBV19; D unresolved. The CDR3 length is 16 residues. In germline, CDR1 is LNHDA, CDR2 SQIVND (reference sequence). The V end lost 1 base, the J end lost 0 bases, and 10 bases lay between the germline ends.